This T cell receptor beta chain was sequenced during a study of HIV-infected patients and healthy controls. In germline, CDR1 is SGHTA, CDR2 FQGTGA. Trimming left V 1 base short and J 4 bases short, with 12 bases between. The CDR3 is 15 amino acids. Each CDR3 protein is one row after TCRdb ran MiXCR on the 5' RACE reads. Counted here are 60,000 to 70,000 distinct CDR3 sequences, about 19% occurring once; the ten biggest clones make up around 1.4%. The rearrangement uses TRBV7-3 and TRBJ2-3, with TRBD2 as a possible D gene (5 bases). This TCR derives from a human donor in good health. The sample consisted of CD4+ T cells from blood. The DNA for the CDR3 is TGTGCCAGCAGCTTAAGTACTAGGCCCTCAGATACGCAGTATTTT. It specifies CASSLSTRPSDTQYF.